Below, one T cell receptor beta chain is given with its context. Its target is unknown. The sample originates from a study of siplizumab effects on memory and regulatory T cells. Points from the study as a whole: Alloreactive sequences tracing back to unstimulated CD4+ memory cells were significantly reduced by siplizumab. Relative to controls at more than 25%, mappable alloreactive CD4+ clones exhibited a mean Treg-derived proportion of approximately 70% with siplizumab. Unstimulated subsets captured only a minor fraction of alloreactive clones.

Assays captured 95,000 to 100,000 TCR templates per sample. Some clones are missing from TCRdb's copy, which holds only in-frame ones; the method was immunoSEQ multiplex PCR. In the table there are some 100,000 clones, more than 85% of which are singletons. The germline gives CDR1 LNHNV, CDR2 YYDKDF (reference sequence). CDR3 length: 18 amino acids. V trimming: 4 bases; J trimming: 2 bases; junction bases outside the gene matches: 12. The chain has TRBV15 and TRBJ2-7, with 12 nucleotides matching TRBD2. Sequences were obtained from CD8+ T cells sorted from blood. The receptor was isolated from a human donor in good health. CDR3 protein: CATSIGASGRGTPYEQYF. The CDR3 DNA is TGTGCCACCAGCATCGGGGCTAGCGGGAGGGGGACGCCCTACGAGCAGTACTTC.